This T cell receptor beta chain emerged from a study of cytomegalovirus exposure and HLA in healthy donors. Study observations and caveats: Most TCR sequences were rare, but some public TCRs occurred in many donors. Associated with cytomegalovirus, according to the listing, were 150 to 200 TCR beta chains. Subsequent analysis showed first-cohort TCR clusters tending to co-occur in approximately 120 validation repertoires.

Concerning this clone itself: The antigen remains undetermined.

This CDR3 has 15 amino acids. Germline V CDR1 and CDR2: MNHEY, SMNVEV (reference sequence). V gave up 6 bases and J gave up 1 base; unmatched junction bases: 8. TCRdb's table, derived via immunoSEQ multiplex PCR, lists solely in-frame clones and lacks some. The sample has about 120,000 clones; around nine tenths are singletons. The receptor comes from a woman aged 18-29 years in good health and CMV-seronegative. Specimen: PBMCs. The rearrangement joins TRBV27 to TRBJ1-2, with 7 bases matching TRBD1. CDR3 loop: CASRIDRDVNYGYTF. CDR3 in DNA: TGTGCCAGCAGGATTGACAGGGACGTTAACTATGGCTACACCTTC.